Listed below are T cell receptor beta chains from one sample, sequenced in a study of T cell responses to AZD1222 COVID-19 vaccine. The protocol was immunoSEQ multiplex PCR, while the TCRdb copy is restricted to in-frame clones and leaves out a portion. The table has 160,000 or so clones, roughly nine tenths seen once. Sequenced material: peripheral blood, taken after recovery from COVID-19. All receptors derive from an adult who had recovered from COVID-19. CDR3s include the opening cysteine and the closing phenylalanine or tryptophan. The order of the fields is clone size, D gene, J gene, V gene, CDR3 protein, CDR3 DNA. A D gene is named only where the DNA matches it firmly. Not every row has a clone size; where given, it reads once, few, many or a size class.

NA	NA	TRBJ1-1	TRBV13	CASSSQAGGGNTEAFF	TGTGCCAGCAGCTCCCAAGCGGGTGGTGGAAACACTGAAGCTTTCTTT
NA	NA	TRBJ1-4	TRBV4-1	CASSSAGGSEKLFF	TGCGCCAGCAGCTCAGCCGGCGGGAGCGAAAAACTGTTTTTT
NA	NA	TRBJ2-1	TRBV4-1	CASSQGGTAYNEQFF	TGCGCCAGCAGCCAAGGCGGGACGGCCTACAATGAGCAGTTCTTC
NA	NA	TRBJ1-1	TRBV7-2	CASSPLGEAFF	TGTGCCAGCAGCCCCCTGGGCGAAGCTTTCTTT
NA	NA	TRBJ1-2	TRBV9	CASSATDNGYTF	TGTGCCAGCAGCGCAACGGATAATGGCTACACCTTC
NA	TRBD2	TRBJ2-3	TRBV9	CASSVGEAGGFTDTQYF	TGTGCCAGCAGCGTTGGGGAGGCGGGGGGTTTCACAGATACGCAGTATTTT
NA	NA	TRBJ1-6	TRBV7-2	CASSLGVGSMGSSPLHF	TGTGCCAGCAGCTTGGGGGTTGGCTCCATGGGTTCTTCACCCCTCCACTTT
NA	TRBD2	TRBJ2-1	TRBV11-3	CASSSPGLAGVNEQFF	TGTGCCAGCAGCTCCCCGGGACTAGCGGGAGTCAATGAGCAGTTCTTC
NA	NA	TRBJ1-5	TRBV9	CASSASGGDNQPQHF	TGTGCCAGCAGCGCGAGCGGAGGAGACAATCAGCCCCAGCATTTT
few	NA	TRBJ1-1	TRBV10-3	CAISELGRMAEAFF	TGTGCCATCAGTGAGTTAGGCAGGATGGCTGAAGCTTTCTTT
NA	TRBD2	TRBJ2-1	TRBV5-6	CASSPSGGDNEQFF	TGTGCCAGCAGCCCTAGCGGGGGGGACAATGAGCAGTTCTTC
NA	TRBD1	TRBJ1-1	TRBV4-1	CASRENRGPNTEAFF	TGCGCCAGCAGGGAAAACAGGGGGCCAAACACTGAAGCTTTCTTT
NA	NA	TRBJ1-5	TRBV20-1	CSASISNQPQHF	TGCAGTGCTAGTATTAGCAATCAGCCCCAGCATTTT
once	TRBD1	TRBJ2-2	TRBV25-1	CASSEWDRATGELFF	TGTGCCAGCAGTGAATGGGACAGGGCTACCGGGGAGCTGTTTTTT
NA	NA	TRBJ2-7	TRBV2	CASSEFGAHEQYF	TGTGCCAGCAGTGAATTCGGGGCCCACGAGCAGTACTTC
once	TRBD2	TRBJ2-2	TRBV11-2	CASSPPWGGDTGELFF	TGTGCCAGCAGCCCCCCCTGGGGGGGAGACACCGGGGAGCTGTTTTTT
NA	NA	TRBJ2-1	TRBV7-9	CASSLGEGATYNEQFF	TGTGCCAGCAGCTTAGGGGAGGGGGCTACCTACAATGAGCAGTTCTTC
NA	NA	TRBJ1-2	TRBV3-1/TRBV3-2	CASSQDNRVNYGYTF	TGTGCCAGCAGCCAAGATAACAGGGTAAACTATGGCTACACCTTC
NA	NA	TRBJ2-5	TRBV12-5	CASAQVQETQYF	TGTGCTAGTGCGCAGGTCCAAGAGACCCAGTACTTC
NA	TRBD1	TRBJ1-3	TRBV2	CASSERQGATIYF	TGTGCCAGCAGTGAAAGACAGGGGGCCACCATATATTTT
NA	NA	TRBJ1-1	TRBV19	CASSIIGPNTEAFF	TGTGCCAGTAGTATTATTGGGCCCAACACTGAAGCTTTCTTT
NA	NA	TRBJ1-2	TRBV11-1	CASSQLNYGYTF	TGTGCCAGCAGCCAACTCAACTATGGCTACACCTTC
NA	NA	TRBJ2-7	TRBV6-5	CASSATYEQYF	TGTGCCAGTTCCGCCACCTACGAGCAGTACTTC
once	NA	TRBJ2-4	TRBV28	CASSLYPSEAKNIQYF	TGTGCCAGCAGTTTATATCCAAGTGAGGCCAAAAACATTCAGTACTTC
NA	TRBD2	TRBJ2-4	TRBV18	CASSPGVTSGAKNIQYF	TGTGCCAGCTCACCAGGGGTTACTAGCGGAGCCAAAAACATTCAGTACTTC
NA	NA	TRBJ2-1	TRBV11-2	CASSSRMLVEQFF	TGTGCCAGCAGCTCCCGGATGCTCGTGGAGCAGTTCTTC
NA	TRBD1	TRBJ2-4	TRBV2	CASSEGTGGIQYF	TGTGCCAGCAGTGAAGGGACAGGGGGCATTCAGTACTTC
NA	NA	TRBJ2-7	TRBV5-1	CASSLQAGNYEQYF	TGCGCCAGCAGCTTGCAGGCCGGGAACTACGAGCAGTACTTC
NA	NA	TRBJ2-4	TRBV6-5	CASTSRTSGIQYF	TGTGCCAGCACCTCCCGGACGTCGGGCATTCAGTACTTC
NA	NA	TRBJ1-2	TRBV5-8	CASSLTEMGGYTF	TGTGCCAGCAGCTTGACGGAGATGGGCGGCTACACCTTC
NA	TRBD1	TRBJ1-4	TRBV18	CASSPRTGDLNEKLFF	TGTGCCAGCTCACCAAGAACAGGGGACCTTAATGAAAAACTGTTTTTT